Described below is a single T cell receptor beta chain sequence and its context. This clone was detected a few times. What this receptor recognizes is not known. No base qualities exist here, and no much larger clone lies one base off it. The sample comes from a study of radiotherapy plus CTLA-4 blockade in lung cancer (dated by TCRdb to 2017 to 2018). About the investigation overall: Among the enrolled patients, about 19% had an objective response, and 31% reached disease control.

The study at large found these results: After treatment with radiotherapy and ipilimumab, TCR clones that originated in tumors expanded in peripheral blood. Increased serum interferon-beta after radiation, together with early dynamic changes in blood T cell clones, were reported to be the strongest predictors of response.

The study tested focal radiation therapy combined with CTLA-4 blockade (ipilimumab) in patients with chemo-refractory metastatic non-small-cell lung cancer. Per the germline V gene (reference sequence), SGHNT is the CDR1 and YYREEE is the CDR2. V sheds 0 bases and J sheds 2 bases, leaving 6 bases between their ends. The CDR3, cysteine through phenylalanine, is 13 amino acids long. CDR3 DNA only is kept here, 39 bases in frame from base 1. The library was generated by the immunoSEQ multiplex PCR assay. Here the immuneACCESS table is served through TCRdb, limited to in-frame sequences with V and J called. Missing clones are a known gap in these copies; in checked studies unresolved V genes cover under half, and the rest lacks a known reason. Counted in this sample were 70,000 to 90,000 clones; under 85% of them appeared once. The ten largest clones capture 0.79% of the sample.

The chain joins TRBV5-4 to TRBJ2-7; a tentative D match to TRBD1 spans 5 bases. The input for sequencing was peripheral blood, taken from a patient treated with radiotherapy plus ipilimumab. This clonotype was obtained from a human donor with non-small cell lung cancer who had stable disease on radiotherapy plus ipilimumab. Here is the DNA: TGTGCCAGCAGCTTGGGGGGCCCCTACGAGCAGTACTTC. Its protein reads: CASSLGGPYEQYF.